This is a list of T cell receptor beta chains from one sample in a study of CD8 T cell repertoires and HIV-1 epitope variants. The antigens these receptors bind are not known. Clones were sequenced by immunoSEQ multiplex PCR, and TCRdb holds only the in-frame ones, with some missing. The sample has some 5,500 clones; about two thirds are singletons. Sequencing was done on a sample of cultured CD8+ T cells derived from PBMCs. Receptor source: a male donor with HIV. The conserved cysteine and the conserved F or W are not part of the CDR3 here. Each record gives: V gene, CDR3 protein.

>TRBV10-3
AISPQLGEGVNGYT
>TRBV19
ASSGPGQGALSRNEQF
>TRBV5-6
ASSLALAEQY
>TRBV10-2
ASSEGTSYNEQF
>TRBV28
ASSQITGEKLF
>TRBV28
ASMFIAGGLPEQF
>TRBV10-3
AISESTLSGQF
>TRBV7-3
ASSSGQGDGYT
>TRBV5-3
ARGTDRGPAYEQY
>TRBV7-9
ASSLGLNEKLF
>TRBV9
ASSVETGLAGELF
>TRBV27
ASSLYPGTGSLEQY
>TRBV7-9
ASSPYQNNEQF
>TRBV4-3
ASSQDPVELDYGYT
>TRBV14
ASSVSLDSYNEQF
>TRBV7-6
ASSLNTGGELF
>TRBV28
ASNSDAWPYSNQPQH
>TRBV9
ASSVRAGDSDTQY
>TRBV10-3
AIISGESSGNTIY
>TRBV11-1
ASSLAGQSYNEQF
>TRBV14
ASSQDRREGRGDTQY
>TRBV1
ASSQDPPDLDYGYT
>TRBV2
ASSDELEIYEQY
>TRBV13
ASSISGRDMLNEQF
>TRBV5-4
ASSLEAGLNTEAF
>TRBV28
ASSSTGGEQPQH
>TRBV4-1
ASSQVDMGFTYNSPLH
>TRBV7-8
ASSPQTGVRTDTQY
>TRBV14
ASSQTYAGYNEQF
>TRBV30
AWGGGLDYGYT
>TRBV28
ASSAFGQGNTYEQY
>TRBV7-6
ASSLSETSTDTQY
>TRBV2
ASSDIDYYNEQF
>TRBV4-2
ASSQEGLGGYEQY
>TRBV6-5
ASSEQGARFDEQY
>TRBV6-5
AVNSGVSSYEQY
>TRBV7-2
ASSLDWQGRTEAF
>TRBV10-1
ASSDSGTNEQF
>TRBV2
ASNPLTSGEWNEQF
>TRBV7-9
ASSLGQAPEQF
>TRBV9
ASSVSWGYQETQY
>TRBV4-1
ASSHAGGERGGPLYTQY
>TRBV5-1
ASSYLRQGFIGEQY
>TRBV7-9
ASSPDVGAGVSYEQY